This T cell receptor beta chain appears in the sequencing data of a study of T-cell memory formation after mild COVID-19. Across the study: Most TCR clusters belonged to a single donor.

TCRdb recomputed calls from the 5' RACE reads with MiXCR, one row per CDR3 protein. The table shows around 390,000 distinct CDR3 sequences, with roughly 15% occurring only once. The CDR3 runs 17 residues. CDR1 is SEHNR and CDR2 is FQNEAQ in the germline V gene (reference sequence). Trimming cost V 5 bases and J 7 bases, with 26 bases left between them. With regard to this clonotype: Antigen unknown.

General study points: The study detected some responding clones in pre-infection memory, suggesting cross-reactive memory joined. A balance of CD4 and CD8 characterized clones contracting day 15 to 85, whereas later expanders leaned CD4+. Still unconfirmed is whether the second-wave clones peaking on day 37 recognized SARS-CoV-2.

The chain links TRBV7-9 to TRBJ2-5; possibly TRBD1 or TRBD2 for D (5 bases each). This sequence originates from a man aged 18-30 years who had mild COVID-19 (a few samples of this study predate the infection). Cell type and time point are not known. The sequenced material came from PBMCs or a T cell subset sorted from them (not recorded which). The DNA for the CDR3 is TGTGCCAGCAGCAGAGCGTCCGGGACCGCTTTGATAACGACCCAGTACTTC. Translation gives CASSRASGTALITTQYF.